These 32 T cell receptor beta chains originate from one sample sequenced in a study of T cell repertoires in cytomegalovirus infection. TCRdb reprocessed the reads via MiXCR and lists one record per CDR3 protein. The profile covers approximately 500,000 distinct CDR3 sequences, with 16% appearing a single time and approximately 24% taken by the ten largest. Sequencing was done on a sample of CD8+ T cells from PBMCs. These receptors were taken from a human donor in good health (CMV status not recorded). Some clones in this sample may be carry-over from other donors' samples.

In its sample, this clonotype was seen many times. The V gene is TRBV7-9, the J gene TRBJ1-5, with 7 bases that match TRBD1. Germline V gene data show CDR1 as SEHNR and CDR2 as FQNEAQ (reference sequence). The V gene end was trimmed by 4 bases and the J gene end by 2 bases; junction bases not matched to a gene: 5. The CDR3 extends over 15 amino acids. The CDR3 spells CASSSGQDGNQPQHF. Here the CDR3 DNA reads TGTGCCAGCAGCTCCGGACAGGACGGCAATCAGCCCCAGCATTTT.

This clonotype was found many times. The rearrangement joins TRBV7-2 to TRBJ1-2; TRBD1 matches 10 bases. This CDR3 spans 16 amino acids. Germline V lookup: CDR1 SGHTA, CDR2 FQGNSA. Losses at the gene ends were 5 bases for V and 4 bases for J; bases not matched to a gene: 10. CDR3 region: CASSNPGQGPPYGYTF. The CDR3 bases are TGTGCCAGCAGCAACCCGGGACAGGGGCCGCCCTATGGCTACACCTTC.

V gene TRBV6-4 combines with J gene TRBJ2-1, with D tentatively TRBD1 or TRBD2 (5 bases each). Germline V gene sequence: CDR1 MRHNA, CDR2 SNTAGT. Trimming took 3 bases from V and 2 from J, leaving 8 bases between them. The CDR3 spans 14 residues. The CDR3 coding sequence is TGTGCCAGCAGTGAAGGGGAGCCCTACAATGAGCAGTTCTTC. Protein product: CASSEGEPYNEQFF.

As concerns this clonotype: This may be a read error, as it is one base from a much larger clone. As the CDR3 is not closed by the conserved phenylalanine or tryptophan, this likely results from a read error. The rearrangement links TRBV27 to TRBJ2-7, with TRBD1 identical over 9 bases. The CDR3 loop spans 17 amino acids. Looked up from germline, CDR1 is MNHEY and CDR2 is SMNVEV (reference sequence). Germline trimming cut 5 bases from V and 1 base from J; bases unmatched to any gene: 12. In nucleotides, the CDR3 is TGTGCCAGCAGTCCGTCCGTGGGGGACAGGGTATCCTACGAGCAGTACTTA. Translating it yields CASSPSVGDRVSYEQYL.

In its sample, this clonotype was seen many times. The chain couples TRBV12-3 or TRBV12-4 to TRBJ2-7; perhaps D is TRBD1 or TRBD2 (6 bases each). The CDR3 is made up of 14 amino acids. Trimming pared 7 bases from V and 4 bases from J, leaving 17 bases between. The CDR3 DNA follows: TGTGCCAGCACCCAGGACCTAGGGGGGTACGAGCAGTACTTC. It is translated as CASTQDLGGYEQYF.

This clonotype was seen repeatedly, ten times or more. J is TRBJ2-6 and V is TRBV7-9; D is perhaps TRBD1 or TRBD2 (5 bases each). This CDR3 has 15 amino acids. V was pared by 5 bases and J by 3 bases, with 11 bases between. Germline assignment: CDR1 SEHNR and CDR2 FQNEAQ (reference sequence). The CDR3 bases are TGTGCCAGCAGCAGAGAGGGGCTTGGGGCCAACGTCCTGACTTTC. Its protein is CASSREGLGANVLTF.

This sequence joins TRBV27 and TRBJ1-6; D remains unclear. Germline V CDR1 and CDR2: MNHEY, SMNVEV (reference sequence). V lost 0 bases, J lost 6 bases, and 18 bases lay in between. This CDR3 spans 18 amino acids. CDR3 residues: CASSLSYNPGFSNSPLHF. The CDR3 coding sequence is TGTGCCAGCAGTTTATCATACAACCCGGGGTTTAGTAATTCACCCCTCCACTTT.

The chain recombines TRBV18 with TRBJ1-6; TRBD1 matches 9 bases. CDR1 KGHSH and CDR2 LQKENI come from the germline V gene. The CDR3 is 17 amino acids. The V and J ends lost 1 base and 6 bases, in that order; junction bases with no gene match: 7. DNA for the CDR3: TGTGCCAGCTCACCACAAGGAACAGGGGGCGTTAATTCACCCCTCCACTTT. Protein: CASSPQGTGGVNSPLHF. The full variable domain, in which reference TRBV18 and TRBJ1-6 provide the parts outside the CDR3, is NAGVMQNPRHLVRRRGQEARLRCSPMKGHSHVYWYRQLPEEGLKFMVYLQKENIIDESGMPKERFSAEFPKEGPSILRIQQVVRGDSAAYFCASSPQGTGGVNSPLHFGNGTRLTVT.

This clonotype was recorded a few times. The CDR3 nucleotides are TGTGCCACCAGCAGATCCACCCTCAGGGGGGATGGCTACACCTTC. It is translated as CATSRSTLRGDGYTF. V gene TRBV15 combines with J gene TRBJ1-2; 7 nucleotides align to TRBD1. V lost 2 bases, J lost 6 bases, and 9 bases stayed unmatched. The germline V gene encodes CDR1 LNHNV and CDR2 YYDKDF (reference sequence). This CDR3 is built from 15 residues.

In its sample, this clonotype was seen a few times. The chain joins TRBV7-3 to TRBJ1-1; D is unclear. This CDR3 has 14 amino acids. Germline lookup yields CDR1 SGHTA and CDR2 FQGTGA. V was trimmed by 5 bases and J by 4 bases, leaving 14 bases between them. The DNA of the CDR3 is TGTGCCAGCAGCACGGGCCAGCGGATCACTGAAGCTTTCTTT. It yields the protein CASSTGQRITEAFF.

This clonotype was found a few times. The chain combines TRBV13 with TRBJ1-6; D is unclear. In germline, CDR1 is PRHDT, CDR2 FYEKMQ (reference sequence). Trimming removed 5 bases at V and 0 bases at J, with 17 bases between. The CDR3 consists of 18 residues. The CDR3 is CASSPPQVQSSYNSPLHF. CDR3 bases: TGTGCCAGCAGCCCACCGCAGGTCCAGAGCTCCTATAATTCACCCCTCCACTTT. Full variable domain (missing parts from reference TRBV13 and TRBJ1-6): AAGVIQSPRHLIKEKRETATLKCYPIPRHDTVYWYQQGPGQDPQFLISFYEKMQSDKGSIPDRFSAQQFSDYHSELNMSSLELGDSALYFCASSPPQVQSSYNSPLHFGNGTRLTVT.

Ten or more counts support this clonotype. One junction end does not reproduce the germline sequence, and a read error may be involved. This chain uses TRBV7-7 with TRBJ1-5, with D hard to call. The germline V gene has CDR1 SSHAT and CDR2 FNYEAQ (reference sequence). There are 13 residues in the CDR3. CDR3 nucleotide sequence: TGTGCTAGCAGCTTAGCGGCTGGTCAGCCCCAGCATTTT. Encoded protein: CASSLAAGQPQHF. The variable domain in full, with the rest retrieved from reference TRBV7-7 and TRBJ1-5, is GAGVSQSPRYKVTKRGQDVTLRCDPISSHATLYWYQQALGQGPEFLTYFNYEAQPDKSGLPSDRFSAERPEGSISTLTIQRTEQRDSAMYRCASSLAAGQPQHFGDGTRLSIL.

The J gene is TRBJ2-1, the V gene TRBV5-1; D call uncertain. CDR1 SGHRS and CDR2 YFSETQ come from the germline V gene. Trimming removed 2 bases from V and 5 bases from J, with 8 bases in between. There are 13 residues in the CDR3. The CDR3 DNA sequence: TGCGCCAGCAGCTTCGCTAAAAACAATGAGCAGTTCTTC. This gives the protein CASSFAKNNEQFF.

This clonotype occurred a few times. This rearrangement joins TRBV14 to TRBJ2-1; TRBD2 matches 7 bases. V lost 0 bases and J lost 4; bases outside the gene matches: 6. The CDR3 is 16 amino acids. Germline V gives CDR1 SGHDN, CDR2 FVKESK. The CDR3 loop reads CASSQDWGLPYNEQFF. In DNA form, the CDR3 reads TGTGCCAGCAGCCAAGATTGGGGACTACCATACAATGAGCAGTTCTTC.

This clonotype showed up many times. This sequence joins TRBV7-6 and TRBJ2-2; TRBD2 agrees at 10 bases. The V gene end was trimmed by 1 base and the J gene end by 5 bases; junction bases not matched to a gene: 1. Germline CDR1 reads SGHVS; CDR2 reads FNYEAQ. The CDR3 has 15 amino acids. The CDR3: CASSLVSGGTGELFF. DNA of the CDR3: TGTGCCAGCAGCTTAGTTAGCGGGGGGACCGGGGAGCTGTTTTTT.

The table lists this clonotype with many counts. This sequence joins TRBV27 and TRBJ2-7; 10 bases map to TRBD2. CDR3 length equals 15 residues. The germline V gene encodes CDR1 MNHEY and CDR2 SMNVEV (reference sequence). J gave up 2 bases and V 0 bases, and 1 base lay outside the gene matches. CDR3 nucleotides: TGTGCCAGCAGTTTATCACTAGCGGGACCCTACGAGCAGTACTTC. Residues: CASSLSLAGPYEQYF.

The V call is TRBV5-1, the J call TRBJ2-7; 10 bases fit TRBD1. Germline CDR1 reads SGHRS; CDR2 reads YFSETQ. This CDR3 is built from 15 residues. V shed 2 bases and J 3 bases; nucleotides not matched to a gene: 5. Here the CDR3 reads CASSFPGQGIYEQYF. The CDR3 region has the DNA TGCGCCAGCAGCTTCCCGGGACAGGGGATCTACGAGCAGTACTTC.

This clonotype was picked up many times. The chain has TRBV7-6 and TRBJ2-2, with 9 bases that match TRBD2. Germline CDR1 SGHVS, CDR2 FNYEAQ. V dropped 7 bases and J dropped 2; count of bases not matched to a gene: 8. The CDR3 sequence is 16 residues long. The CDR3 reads CASNPREGPNTGELFF. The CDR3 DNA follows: TGTGCCAGCAACCCGCGGGAGGGTCCTAACACCGGGGAGCTGTTTTTT.

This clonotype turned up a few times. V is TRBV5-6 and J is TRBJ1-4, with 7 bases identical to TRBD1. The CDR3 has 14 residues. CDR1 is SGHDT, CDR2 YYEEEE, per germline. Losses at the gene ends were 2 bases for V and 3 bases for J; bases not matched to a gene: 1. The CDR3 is CASSLGTANEKLFF. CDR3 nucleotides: TGTGCCAGCAGCTTAGGGACAGCTAATGAAAAACTGTTTTTT.

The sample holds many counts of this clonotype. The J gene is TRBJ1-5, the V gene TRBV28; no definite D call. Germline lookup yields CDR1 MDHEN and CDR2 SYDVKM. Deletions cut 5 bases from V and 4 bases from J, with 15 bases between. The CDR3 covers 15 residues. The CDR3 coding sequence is TGTGCCAGCAGTGCTTTGCGCCAATCTAATCAGCCCCAGCATTTT. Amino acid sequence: CASSALRQSNQPQHF.

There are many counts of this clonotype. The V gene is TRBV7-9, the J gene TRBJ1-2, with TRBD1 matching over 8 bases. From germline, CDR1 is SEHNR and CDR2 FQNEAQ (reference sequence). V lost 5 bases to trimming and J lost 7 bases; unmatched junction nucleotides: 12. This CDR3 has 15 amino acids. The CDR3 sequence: CASSRRDRLSTGYTF. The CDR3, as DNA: TGTGCCAGCAGCCGACGGGACAGGTTGAGTACTGGCTACACCTTC. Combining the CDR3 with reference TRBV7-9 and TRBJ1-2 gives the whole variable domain DTGVSQNPRHKITKRGQNVTFRCDPISEHNRLYWYRQTLGQGPEFLTYFQNEAQLEKSRLLSDRFSAERPKGSFSTLEIQRTEQGDSAMYLCASSRRDRLSTGYTFGSGTRLTVV.

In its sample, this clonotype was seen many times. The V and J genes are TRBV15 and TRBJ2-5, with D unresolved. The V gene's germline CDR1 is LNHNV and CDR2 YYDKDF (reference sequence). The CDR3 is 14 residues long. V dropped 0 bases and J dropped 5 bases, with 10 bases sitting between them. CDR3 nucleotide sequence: TGTGCCACCAGCAGAGATGAAGAGTTGGAGACCCAGTACTTC. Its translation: CATSRDEELETQYF.

The CDR3 DNA follows: TGTGCCAGCACGTGGGGGGCGAACACCGGGGAGCTGTTTTTT. This gives the protein CASTWGANTGELFF. The chain has TRBV27 and TRBJ2-2, with a weak D call TRBD2 (6 bases). Trimming removed 7 bases from V and 0 bases from J, with 9 bases in between. Germline lookup yields CDR1 MNHEY and CDR2 SMNVEV (reference sequence). The CDR3 covers 14 residues.

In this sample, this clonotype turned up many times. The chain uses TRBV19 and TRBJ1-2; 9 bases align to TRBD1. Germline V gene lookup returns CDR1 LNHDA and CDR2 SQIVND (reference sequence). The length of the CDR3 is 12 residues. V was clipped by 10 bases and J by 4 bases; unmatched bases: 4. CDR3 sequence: CATSTGGYGYTF. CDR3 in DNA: TGTGCCACTTCGACAGGGGGCTATGGCTACACCTTC.

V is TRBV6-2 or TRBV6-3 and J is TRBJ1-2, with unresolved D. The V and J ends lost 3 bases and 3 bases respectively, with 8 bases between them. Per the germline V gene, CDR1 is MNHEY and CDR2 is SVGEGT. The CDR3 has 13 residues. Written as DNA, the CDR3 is TGTGCCAGCAGTTATATCGTGTACTATGGCTACACCTTC. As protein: CASSYIVYYGYTF.

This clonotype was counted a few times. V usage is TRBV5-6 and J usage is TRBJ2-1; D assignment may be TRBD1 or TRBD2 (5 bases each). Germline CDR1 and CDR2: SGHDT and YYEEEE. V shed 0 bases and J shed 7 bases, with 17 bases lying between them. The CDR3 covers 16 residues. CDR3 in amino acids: CASSLVFRDGGNEQFF. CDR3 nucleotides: TGTGCCAGCAGCTTGGTGTTTCGGGACGGTGGGAATGAGCAGTTCTTC.

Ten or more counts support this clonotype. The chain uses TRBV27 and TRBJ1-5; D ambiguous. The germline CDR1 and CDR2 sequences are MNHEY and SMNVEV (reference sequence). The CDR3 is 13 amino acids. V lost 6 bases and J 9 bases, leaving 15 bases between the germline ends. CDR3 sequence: CASSATAKRPQHF. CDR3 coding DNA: TGTGCCAGCAGCGCGACCGCGAAGCGGCCCCAGCATTTT.

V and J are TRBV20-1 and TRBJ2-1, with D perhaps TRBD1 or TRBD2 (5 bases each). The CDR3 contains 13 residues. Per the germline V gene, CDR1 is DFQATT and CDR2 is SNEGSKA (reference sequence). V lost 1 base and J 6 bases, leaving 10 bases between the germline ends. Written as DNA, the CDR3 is TGCAGTGCTAGAGTGGGGGTCGTCAATGAGCAGTTCTTC. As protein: CSARVGVVNEQFF.

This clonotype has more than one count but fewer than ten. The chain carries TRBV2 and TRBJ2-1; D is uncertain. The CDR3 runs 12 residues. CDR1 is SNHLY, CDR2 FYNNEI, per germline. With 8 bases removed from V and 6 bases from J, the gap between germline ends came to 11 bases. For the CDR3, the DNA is TGTGCCAGCCCCGGATCGCGCAATGAGCAGTTCTTC. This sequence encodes CASPGSRNEQFF.

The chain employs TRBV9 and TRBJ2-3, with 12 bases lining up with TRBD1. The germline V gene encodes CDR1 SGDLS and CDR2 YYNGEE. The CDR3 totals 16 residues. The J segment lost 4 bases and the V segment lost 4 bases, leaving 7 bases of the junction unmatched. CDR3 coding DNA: TGTGCCAGCAGCAGCTCCGGGACAGGGGGCTCAGATACGCAGTATTTT. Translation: CASSSSGTGGSDTQYF.

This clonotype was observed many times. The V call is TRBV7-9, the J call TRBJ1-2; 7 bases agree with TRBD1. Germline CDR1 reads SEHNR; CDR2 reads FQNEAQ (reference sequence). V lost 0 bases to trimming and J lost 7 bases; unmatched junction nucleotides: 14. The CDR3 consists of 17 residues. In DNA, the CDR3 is TGTGCCAGCAGCTTAGCGCACAGGGGCGAAGGATCAGTTGGCTACACCTTC. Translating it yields CASSLAHRGEGSVGYTF.

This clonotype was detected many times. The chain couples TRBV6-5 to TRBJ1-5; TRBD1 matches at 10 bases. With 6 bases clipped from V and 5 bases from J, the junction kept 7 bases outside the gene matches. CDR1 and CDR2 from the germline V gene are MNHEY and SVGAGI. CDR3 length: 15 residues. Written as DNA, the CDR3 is TGTGCCAGCAGACCCCGACAGGGGGCTGATCAGCCCCAGCATTTT. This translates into CASRPRQGADQPQHF.